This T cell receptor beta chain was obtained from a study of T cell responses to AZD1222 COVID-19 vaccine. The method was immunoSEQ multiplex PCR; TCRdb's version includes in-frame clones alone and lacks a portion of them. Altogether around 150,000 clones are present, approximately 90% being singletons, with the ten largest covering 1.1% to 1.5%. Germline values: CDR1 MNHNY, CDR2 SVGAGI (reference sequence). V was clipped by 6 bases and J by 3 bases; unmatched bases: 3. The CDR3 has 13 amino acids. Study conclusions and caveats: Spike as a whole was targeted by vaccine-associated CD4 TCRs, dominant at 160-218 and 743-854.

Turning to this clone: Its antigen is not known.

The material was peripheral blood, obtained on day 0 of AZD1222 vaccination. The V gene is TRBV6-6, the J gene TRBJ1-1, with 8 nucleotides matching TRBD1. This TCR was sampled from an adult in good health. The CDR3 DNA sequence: TGTGCCAGCAGGAAACAGGGGGACACTGAAGCTTTCTTT. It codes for CASRKQGDTEAFF.